This TCR beta chain appears in the sequencing data of a study of human T cells and chemical hapten exposure. Overall study: An approximately 2 cm by approximately 2 cm inner upper arm patch received 2% DPC for sensitization.

The time point denotes: pre-sensitization, week 0. The treatment denotes: therapeutic diphenylcyclopropenone sensitization with weekly scalp DPC. This clonotype has at least ten counts. A single record per CDR3 protein comes from TCRdb applying MiXCR to the RACE reads. The sample carries tens of thousands of distinct CDR3 sequences, 11% recorded once. The receptor comes from a woman aged 40 to 50 with alopecia areata. Some clones in this sample may be carry-over from other donors' samples. The source was whole blood, collected in connection with sensitization to the hapten diphenylcyclopropenone (DPC).

The CDR3 DNA reads as TGTGCCAGCATTAGAGCAGGGAGCTCCTACAATGAGCAGTTCTTC. Amino acids: CASIRAGSSYNEQFF. The chain recombines TRBV2 with TRBJ2-1; TRBD1 or TRBD2 may be the D gene (5 bases each). The CDR3 contains 15 residues. CDR1 and CDR2 (germline): SNHLY, FYNNEI. V was pared by 7 bases and J by 0 bases, with 13 bases between.